The 4 T cell receptor beta chains below come from one sample, sequenced in a study of cytomegalovirus exposure and HLA in healthy donors. The PCR contained 60 Vbeta and 13 Jbeta primers. Here immunoSEQ multiplex PCR was the method, and the copy in TCRdb shows in-frame clones only, minus some. This table has 95,000 to 150,000 clones, approximately 75% appearing once. Sequencing used PBMCs. The receptors shown here come from a woman aged 50 to 65 in good health and CMV-seronegative.

The J gene is TRBJ2-7, the V gene TRBV18; 10 bases are shared with TRBD2. The germline gives CDR1 KGHSH, CDR2 LQKENI. The V segment lost 5 bases and the J segment 1 base; nucleotides outside the gene matches: 2. CDR3 size: 14 residues. CDR3 DNA sequence: TGTGCCAGCTCAAGGACTAGCGGTTCCTACGAGCAGTACTTC. The encoded protein is CASSRTSGSYEQYF.

This rearrangement joins TRBV5-1 to TRBJ2-1; the match to TRBD2 covers 11 bases. The germline gives CDR1 SGHRS, CDR2 YFSETQ. The CDR3 has 17 amino acids. J was trimmed by 3 bases and V by 3 bases; bases with no gene match: 8. DNA for the CDR3: TGCGCCAGCAGCTCGGTACTAGCGGGAGCTTTCTACAATGAGCAGTTCTTC. Protein sequence: CASSSVLAGAFYNEQFF.

The V gene is TRBV19, the J gene TRBJ1-4; 7 bases are shared with TRBD1. Trimming cost V 5 bases and J 5 bases; bases outside gene matches: 5. CDR3 length: 14 amino acids. Per the germline V gene, CDR1 is LNHDA and CDR2 is SQIVND (reference sequence). The CDR3 is CASSPDRKNEKLFF. The CDR3 nucleotides are TGTGCCAGTAGTCCGGACAGGAAAAATGAAAAACTGTTTTTT.

The chain joins TRBV5-4 to TRBJ2-1, with 12 positions matching TRBD2. The germline V gene has CDR1 SGHNT and CDR2 YYREEE (reference sequence). This CDR3 is built from 14 residues. Losses at the gene ends were 3 bases for V and 7 bases for J; bases not matched to a gene: 2. CDR3 bases: TGTGCCAGCAGCTCCGGACTAGCGGGGAATGAGCAGTTCTTC. This codes for CASSSGLAGNEQFF.